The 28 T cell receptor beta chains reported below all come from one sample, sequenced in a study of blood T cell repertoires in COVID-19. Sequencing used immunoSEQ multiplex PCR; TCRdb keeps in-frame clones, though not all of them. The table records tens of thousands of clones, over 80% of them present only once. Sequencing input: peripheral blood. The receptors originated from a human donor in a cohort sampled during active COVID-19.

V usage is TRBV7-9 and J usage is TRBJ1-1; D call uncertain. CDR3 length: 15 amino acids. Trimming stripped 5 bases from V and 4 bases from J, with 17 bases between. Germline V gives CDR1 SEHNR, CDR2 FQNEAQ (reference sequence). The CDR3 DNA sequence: TGTGCCAGCAGCCGCCAAGAGGGAGGCGGCACTGAAGCTTTCTTT. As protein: CASSRQEGGGTEAFF.

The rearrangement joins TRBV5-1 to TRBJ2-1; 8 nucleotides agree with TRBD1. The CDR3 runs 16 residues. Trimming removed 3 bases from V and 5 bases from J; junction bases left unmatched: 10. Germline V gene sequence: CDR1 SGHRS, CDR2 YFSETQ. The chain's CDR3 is CASSSLPQGVDNEQFF. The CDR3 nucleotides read TGCGCCAGCAGCTCGCTGCCACAGGGGGTCGACAATGAGCAGTTCTTC. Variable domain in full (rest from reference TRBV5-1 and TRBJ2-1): KAGVTQTPRYLIKTRGQQVTLSCSPISGHRSVSWYQQTPGQGLQFLFEYFSETQRNKGNFPGRFSGRQFSNSRSEMNVSTLELGDSALYLCASSSLPQGVDNEQFFGPGTRLTVL.

The CDR3 spells CSASVLDPGWTEAFF. CDR3 DNA sequence: TGCAGTGCTAGTGTTCTAGACCCCGGGTGGACTGAAGCTTTCTTT. V is TRBV20-1 and J is TRBJ1-1; D remains unclear. The V gene lost 3 bases and the J gene lost 5 bases, with 19 bases spanning the gap. The CDR3 runs to 15 residues. Germline loops: CDR1 DFQATT, CDR2 SNEGSKA (reference sequence).

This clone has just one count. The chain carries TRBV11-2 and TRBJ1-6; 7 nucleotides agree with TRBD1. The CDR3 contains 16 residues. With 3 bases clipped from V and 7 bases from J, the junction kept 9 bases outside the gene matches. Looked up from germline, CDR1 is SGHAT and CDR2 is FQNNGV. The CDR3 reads CASSFSPTGRNSPLHF. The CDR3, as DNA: TGTGCCAGCAGCTTTTCTCCGACAGGGCGCAATTCACCCCTCCACTTT.

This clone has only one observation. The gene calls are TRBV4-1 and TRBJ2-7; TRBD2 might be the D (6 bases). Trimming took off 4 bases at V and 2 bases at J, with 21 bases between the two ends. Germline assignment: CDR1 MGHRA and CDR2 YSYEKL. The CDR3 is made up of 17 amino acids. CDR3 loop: CASSPGDGLPPTYEQYF. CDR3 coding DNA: TGCGCCAGCAGCCCCGGAGACGGACTACCGCCCACCTACGAGCAGTACTTC.

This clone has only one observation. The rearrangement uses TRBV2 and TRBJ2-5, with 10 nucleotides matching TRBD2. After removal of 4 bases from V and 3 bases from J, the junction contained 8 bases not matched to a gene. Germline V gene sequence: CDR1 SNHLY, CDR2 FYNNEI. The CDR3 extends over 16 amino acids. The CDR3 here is CASSGASGSREETQYF. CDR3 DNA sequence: TGTGCCAGCAGTGGGGCTAGCGGGAGTCGGGAAGAGACCCAGTACTTC.

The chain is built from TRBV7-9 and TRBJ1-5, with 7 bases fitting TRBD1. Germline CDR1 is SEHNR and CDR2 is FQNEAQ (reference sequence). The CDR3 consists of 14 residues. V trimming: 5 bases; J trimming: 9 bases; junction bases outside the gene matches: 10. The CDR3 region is CASSMDRSSGPQHF. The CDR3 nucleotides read TGTGCCAGCAGCATGGACAGGTCCTCGGGGCCCCAGCATTTT.

CDR3 in amino acids: CASSLGGRENEQFF. Written as DNA, the CDR3 is TGTGCCAGCAGTTTGGGAGGGAGGGAGAATGAGCAGTTCTTC. The chain is built from TRBV28 and TRBJ2-1; 7 nucleotides match TRBD2. CDR3 length equals 14 residues. The V gene's germline CDR1 is MDHEN and CDR2 SYDVKM. V was pared by 3 bases and J by 7 bases, with 6 bases of the junction left unmatched.

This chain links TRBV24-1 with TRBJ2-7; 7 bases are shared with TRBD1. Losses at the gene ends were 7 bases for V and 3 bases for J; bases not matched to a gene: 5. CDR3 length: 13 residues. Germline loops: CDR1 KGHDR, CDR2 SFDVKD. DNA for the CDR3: TGTGCCACCAGCGAGGGGGCAGGCTACGAGCAGTACTTC. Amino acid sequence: CATSEGAGYEQYF.

Here the CDR3 DNA reads TGCAGCGGCGTGGGGGGAGGGTCCTACAATGAGCAGTTCTTC. Its translation: CSGVGGGSYNEQFF. V usage is TRBV29-1 and J usage is TRBJ2-1; 7 positions match TRBD2. There are 14 residues in the CDR3. The J segment lost 1 base and the V segment lost 7 bases, leaving 7 bases of the junction unmatched. CDR1 is SQVTM, CDR2 ANQGSEA, per germline.

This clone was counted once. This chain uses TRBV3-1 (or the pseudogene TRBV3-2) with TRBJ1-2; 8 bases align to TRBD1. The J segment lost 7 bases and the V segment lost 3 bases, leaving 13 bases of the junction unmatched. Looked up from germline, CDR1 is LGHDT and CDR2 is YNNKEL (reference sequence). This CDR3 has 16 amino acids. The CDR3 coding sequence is TGTGCCAGCAGCCAGGGTCAGCAGGGGGCGTCCTCTGGCTACACCTTC. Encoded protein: CASSQGQQGASSGYTF.

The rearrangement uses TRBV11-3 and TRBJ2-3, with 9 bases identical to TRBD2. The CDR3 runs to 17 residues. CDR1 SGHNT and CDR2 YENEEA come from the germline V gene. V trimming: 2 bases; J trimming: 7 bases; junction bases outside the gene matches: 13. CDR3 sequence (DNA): TGTGCCAGCAGCTTATCCCCTATAGCGGGAGAAGGACATACGCAGTATTTT. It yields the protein CASSLSPIAGEGHTQYF.

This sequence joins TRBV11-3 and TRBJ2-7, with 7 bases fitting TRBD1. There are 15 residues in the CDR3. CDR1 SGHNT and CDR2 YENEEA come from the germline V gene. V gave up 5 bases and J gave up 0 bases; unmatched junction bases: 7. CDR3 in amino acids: CASSPGQESSYEQYF. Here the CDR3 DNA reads TGTGCCAGCAGCCCCGGACAGGAGAGCTCCTACGAGCAGTACTTC.

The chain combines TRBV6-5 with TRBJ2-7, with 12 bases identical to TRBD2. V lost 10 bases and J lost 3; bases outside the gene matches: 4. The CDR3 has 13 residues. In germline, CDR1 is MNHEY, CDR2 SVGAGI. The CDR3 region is CAILAGGSYEQYF. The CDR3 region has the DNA TGTGCCATCCTAGCGGGAGGGAGCTACGAGCAGTACTTC.

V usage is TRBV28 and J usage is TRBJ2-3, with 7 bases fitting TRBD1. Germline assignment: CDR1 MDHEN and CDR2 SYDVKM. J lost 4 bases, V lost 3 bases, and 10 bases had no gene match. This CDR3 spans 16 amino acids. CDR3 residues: CASSLSGTVSADTQYF. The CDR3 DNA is TGTGCCAGCAGTTTGTCCGGGACAGTGAGCGCAGATACGCAGTATTTT.

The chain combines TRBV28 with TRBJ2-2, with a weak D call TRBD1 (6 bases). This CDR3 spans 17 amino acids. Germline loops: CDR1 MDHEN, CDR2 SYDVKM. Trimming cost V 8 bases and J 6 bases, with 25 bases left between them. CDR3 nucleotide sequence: TGTGCCAGCCACTCCCCTGGCTTTAGCAGGGGAGCCGGGGAGCTGTTTTTT. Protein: CASHSPGFSRGAGELFF.

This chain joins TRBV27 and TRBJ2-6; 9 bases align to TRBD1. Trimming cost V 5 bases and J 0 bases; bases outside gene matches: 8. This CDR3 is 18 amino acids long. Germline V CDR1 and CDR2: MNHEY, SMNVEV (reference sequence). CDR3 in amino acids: CASSPGTGRSSGANVLTF. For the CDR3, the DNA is TGTGCCAGCAGTCCCGGGACAGGGCGCTCCTCTGGGGCCAACGTCCTGACTTTC.

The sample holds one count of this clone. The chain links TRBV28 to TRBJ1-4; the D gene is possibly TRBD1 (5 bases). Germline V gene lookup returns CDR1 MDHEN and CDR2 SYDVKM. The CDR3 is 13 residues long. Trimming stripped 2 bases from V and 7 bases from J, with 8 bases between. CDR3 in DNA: TGTGCCAGCAGTTTAAGGGGAGGTGAAAAACTGTTTTTT. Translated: CASSLRGGEKLFF.

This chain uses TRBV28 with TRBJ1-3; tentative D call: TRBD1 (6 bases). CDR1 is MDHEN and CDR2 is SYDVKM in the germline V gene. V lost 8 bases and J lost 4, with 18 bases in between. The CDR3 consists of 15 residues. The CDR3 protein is CASGERGARGNTIYF. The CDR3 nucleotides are TGTGCCAGCGGCGAACGGGGGGCTAGGGGAAACACCATATATTTT. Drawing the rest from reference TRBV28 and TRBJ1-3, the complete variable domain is DVKVTQSSRYLVKRTGEKVFLECVQDMDHENMFWYRQDPGLGLRLIYFSYDVKMKEKGDIPEGYSVSREKKERFSLILESASTNQTSMYLCASGERGARGNTIYFGEGSWLTVV.

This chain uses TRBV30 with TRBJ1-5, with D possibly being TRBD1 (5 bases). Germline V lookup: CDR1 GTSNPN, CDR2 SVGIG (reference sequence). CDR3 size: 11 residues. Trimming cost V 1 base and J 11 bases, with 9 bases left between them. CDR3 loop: CAWSGGGAQHF. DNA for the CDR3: TGTGCCTGGAGTGGTGGGGGGGCCCAGCATTTT.

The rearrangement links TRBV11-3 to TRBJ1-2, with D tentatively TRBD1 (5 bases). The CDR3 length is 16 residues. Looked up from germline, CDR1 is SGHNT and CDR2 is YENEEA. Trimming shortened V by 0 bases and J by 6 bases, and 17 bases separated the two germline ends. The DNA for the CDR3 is TGTGCCAGCAGCTTAGAGGGGGTCCTAACGGGGGATGGCTACACCTTC. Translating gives CASSLEGVLTGDGYTF.

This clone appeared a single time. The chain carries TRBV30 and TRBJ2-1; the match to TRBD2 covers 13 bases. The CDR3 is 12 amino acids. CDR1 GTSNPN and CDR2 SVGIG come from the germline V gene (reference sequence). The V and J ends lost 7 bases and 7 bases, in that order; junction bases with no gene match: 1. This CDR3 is CALGLAGNEQFF. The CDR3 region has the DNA TGTGCCTTGGGACTAGCGGGAAATGAGCAGTTCTTC. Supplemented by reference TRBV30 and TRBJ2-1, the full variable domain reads SQTIHQWPATLVQPVGSPLSLECTVEGTSNPNLYWYRQAAGRGLQLLFYSVGIGQISSEVPQNLSASRPQDRQFILSSKKLLLSDSGFYLCALGLAGNEQFFGPGTRLTVL.

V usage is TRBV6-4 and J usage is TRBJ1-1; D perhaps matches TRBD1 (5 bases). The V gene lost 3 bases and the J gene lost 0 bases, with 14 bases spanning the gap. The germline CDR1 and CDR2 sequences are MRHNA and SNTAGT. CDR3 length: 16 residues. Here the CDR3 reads CASSELRQRLNTEAFF. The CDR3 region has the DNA TGTGCCAGCAGTGAATTAAGACAGCGCCTGAACACTGAAGCTTTCTTT.

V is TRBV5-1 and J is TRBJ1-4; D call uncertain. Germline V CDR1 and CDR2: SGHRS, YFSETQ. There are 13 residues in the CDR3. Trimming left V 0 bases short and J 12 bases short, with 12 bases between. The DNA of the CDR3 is TGCGCCAGCAGCTTGGAGGCGGATCTAGAACTGTTTTTT. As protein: CASSLEADLELFF.

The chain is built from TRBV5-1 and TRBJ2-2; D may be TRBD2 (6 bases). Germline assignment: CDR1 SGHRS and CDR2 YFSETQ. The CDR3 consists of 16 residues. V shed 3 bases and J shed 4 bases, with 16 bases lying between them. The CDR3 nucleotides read TGCGCCAGCAGCTACGGACCGGGGCGGGGCACCGGGGAGCTGTTTTTT. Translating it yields CASSYGPGRGTGELFF.

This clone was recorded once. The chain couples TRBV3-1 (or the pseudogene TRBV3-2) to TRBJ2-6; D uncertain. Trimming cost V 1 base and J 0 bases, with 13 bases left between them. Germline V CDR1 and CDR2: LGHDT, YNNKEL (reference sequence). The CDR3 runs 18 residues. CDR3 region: CASSQGSVSLSGANVLTF. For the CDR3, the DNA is TGTGCCAGCAGCCAAGGGAGCGTCTCCCTCTCTGGGGCCAACGTCCTGACTTTC.

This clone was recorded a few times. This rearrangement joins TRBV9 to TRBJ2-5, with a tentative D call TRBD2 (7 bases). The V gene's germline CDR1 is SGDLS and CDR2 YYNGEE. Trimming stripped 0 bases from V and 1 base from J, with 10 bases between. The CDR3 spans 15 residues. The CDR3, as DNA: TGTGCCAGCAGCGTAGGGGGGGGCTCCCAAGAGACCCAGTACTTC. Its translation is CASSVGGGSQETQYF.

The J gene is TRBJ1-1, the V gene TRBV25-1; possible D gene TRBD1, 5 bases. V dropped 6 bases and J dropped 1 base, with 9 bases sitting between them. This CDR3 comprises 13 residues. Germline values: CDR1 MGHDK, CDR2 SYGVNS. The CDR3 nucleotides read TGTGCCAGCAGAGGGGTCGGGAACACTGAAGCTTTCTTT. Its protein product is CASRGVGNTEAFF.